The source of this T cell receptor beta chain is a study of T cell responses to AZD1222 COVID-19 vaccine. TCRdb's table, derived via immunoSEQ multiplex PCR, lists solely in-frame clones and lacks some. The table lists some 200,000 clones, 88% of them singletons, with more than 25% in the top ten. Study observations and caveats: Vaccination with two AZD1222 doses was followed by a rise in Spike-specific TCR breadth and depth.

Regarding this clone: Its antigen is unidentified.

With V trimmed by 4 bases and J by 7 bases, 8 bases remained unmatched. The V gene's germline CDR1 is SQVTM and CDR2 ANQGSEA. This CDR3 has 15 residues. This receptor was taken from an adult who received the AZD1222 COVID-19 vaccine. Material: peripheral blood, obtained 28 days after the second AZD1222 dose. This sequence joins TRBV29-1 and TRBJ2-1, with 12 bases that match TRBD2. CDR3 loop: CSVGGTSGLRNEQFF. The CDR3 nucleotides are TGCAGCGTTGGGGGGACTAGCGGGTTAAGGAATGAGCAGTTCTTC.